This T cell receptor (beta chain) is drawn from a study of blood T cell repertoires in COVID-19. Study summary: Spain, Italy and the United States supplied samples that represented acute and convalescent COVID-19. Nucleic acid was either cDNA or gDNA, and it came from T cells, B-cell-depleted T cells, or PBMCs.

The table came from immunoSEQ multiplex PCR; TCRdb's copy has only in-frame clones and leaves some out. The sample holds approximately 330,000 clones, almost 90% seen once. The V end lost 6 bases, the J end lost 6 bases, and 12 bases lay between the germline ends. The CDR3 extends over 13 amino acids. The V gene is TRBV12-3 or TRBV12-4, the J gene TRBJ1-5; TRBD1 might be the D (5 bases). The sequenced sample consisted of peripheral blood. This clonotype originated in a middle-aged woman with COVID-19, enrolled during active disease. The CDR3 DNA reads TGTGCCAGCAGCCCAGGGTTACGTCAGCCCCAGCATTTT. This gives the protein CASSPGLRQPQHF.